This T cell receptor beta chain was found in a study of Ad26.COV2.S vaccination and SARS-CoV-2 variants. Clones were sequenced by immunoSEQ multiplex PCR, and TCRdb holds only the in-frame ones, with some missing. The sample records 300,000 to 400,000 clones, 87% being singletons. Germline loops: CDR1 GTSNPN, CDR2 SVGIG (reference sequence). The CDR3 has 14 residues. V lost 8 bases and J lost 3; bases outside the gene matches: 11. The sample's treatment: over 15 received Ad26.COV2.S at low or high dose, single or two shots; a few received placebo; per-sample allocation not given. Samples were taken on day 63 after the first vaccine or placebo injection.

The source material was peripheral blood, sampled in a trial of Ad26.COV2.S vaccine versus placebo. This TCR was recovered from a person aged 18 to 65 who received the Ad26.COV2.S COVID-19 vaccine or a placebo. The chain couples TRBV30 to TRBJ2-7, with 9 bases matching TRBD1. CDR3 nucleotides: TGTGCCCGCCGGGACAGGGAGACTTTCTACGAGCAGTACTTC. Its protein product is CARRDRETFYEQYF.